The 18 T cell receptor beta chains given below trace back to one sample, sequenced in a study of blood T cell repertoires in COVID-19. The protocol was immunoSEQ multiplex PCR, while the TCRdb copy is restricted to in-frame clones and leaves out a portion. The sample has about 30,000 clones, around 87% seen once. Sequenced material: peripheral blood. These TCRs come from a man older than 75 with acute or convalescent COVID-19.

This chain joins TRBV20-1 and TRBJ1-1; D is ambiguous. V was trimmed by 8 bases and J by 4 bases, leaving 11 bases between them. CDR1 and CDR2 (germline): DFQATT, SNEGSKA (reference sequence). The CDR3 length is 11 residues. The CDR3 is CSPGSGTEAFF. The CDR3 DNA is TGCAGTCCGGGGAGCGGCACTGAAGCTTTCTTT.

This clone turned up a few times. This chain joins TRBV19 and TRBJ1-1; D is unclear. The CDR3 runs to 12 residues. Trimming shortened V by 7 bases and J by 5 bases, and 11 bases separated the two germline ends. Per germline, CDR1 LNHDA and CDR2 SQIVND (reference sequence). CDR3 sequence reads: CASTSPGTEAFF. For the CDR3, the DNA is TGTGCCAGTACCTCCCCGGGGACTGAAGCTTTCTTT.

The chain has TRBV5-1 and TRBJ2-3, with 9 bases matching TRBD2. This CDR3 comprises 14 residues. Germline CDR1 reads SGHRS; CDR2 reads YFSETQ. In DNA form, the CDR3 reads TGCGCTACCACTAGCGGGCCTAGCACAGATACGCAGTATTTT. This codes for CATTSGPSTDTQYF. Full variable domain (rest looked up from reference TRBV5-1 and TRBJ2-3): KAGVTQTPRYLIKTRGQQVTLSCSPISGHRSVSWYQQTPGQGLQFLFEYFSETQRNKGNFPGRFSGRQFSNSRSEMNVSTLELGDSALYLCATTSGPSTDTQYFGPGTRLTVL.

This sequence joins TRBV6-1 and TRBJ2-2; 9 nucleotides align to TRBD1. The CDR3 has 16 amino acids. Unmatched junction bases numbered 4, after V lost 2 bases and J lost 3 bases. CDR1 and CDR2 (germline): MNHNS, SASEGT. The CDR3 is CASSELGQGDTGELFF. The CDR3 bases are TGTGCCAGCAGTGAACTGGGACAGGGAGACACCGGGGAGCTGTTTTTT.

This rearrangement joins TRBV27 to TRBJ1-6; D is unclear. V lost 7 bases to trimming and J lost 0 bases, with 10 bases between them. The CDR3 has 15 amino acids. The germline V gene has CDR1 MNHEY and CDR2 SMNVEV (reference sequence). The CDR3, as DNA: TGTGCCAGCACTTCTGGTAGCTCCTATAATTCACCCCTCCACTTT. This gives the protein CASTSGSSYNSPLHF.

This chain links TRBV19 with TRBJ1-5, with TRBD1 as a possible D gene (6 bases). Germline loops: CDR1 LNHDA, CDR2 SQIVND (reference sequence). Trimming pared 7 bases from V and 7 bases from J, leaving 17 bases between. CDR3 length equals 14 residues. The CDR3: CASNGGTGGQPQHF. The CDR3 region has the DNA TGTGCCAGTAATGGGGGCACAGGCGGGCAGCCCCAGCATTTT.

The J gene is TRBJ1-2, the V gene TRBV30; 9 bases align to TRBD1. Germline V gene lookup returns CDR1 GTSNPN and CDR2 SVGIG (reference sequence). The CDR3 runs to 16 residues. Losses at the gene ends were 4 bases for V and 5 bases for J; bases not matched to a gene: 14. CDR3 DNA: TGTGCCTGGATAATTCTGGGACAGGGAGGTGAGTATGGCTACACCTTC. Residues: CAWIILGQGGEYGYTF. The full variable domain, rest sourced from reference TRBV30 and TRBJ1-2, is SQTIHQWPATLVQPVGSPLSLECTVEGTSNPNLYWYRQAAGRGLQLLFYSVGIGQISSEVPQNLSASRPQDRQFILSSKKLLLSDSGFYLCAWIILGQGGEYGYTFGSGTRLTVV.

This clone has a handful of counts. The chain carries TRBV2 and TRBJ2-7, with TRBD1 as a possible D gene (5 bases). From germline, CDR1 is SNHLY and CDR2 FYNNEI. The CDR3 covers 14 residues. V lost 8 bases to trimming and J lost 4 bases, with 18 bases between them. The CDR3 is CASYVRQGKYEQYF. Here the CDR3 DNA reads TGTGCCAGCTACGTACGGCAGGGAAAATACGAGCAGTACTTC.

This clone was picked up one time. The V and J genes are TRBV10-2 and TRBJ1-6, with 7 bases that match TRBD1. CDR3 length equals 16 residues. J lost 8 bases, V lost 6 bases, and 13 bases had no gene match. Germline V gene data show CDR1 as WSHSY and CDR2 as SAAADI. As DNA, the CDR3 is TGCGCCAGCAGAGCTAACAGGGGCACGGGTGATTCACCCCTCCACTTT. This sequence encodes CASRANRGTGDSPLHF.

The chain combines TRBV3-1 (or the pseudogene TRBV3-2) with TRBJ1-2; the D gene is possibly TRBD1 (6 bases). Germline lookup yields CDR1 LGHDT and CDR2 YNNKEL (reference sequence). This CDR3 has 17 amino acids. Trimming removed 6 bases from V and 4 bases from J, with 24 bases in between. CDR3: CASSHGGAGGFIYGYTF. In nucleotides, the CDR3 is TGTGCCAGCAGTCACGGGGGGGCCGGGGGCTTCATCTATGGCTACACCTTC.

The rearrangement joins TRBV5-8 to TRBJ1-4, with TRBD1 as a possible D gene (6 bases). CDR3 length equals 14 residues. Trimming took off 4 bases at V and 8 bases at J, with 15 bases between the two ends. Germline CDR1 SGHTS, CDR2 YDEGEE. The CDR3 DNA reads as TGTGCCAGCAGCCGAACAGGGATTAGCGAAAAACTGTTTTTT. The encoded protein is CASSRTGISEKLFF.

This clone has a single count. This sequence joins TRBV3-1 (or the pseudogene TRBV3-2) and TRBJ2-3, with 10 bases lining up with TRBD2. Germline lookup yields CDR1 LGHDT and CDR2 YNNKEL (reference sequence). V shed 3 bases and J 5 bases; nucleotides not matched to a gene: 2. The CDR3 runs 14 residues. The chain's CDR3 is CASSHPSGGDTQYF. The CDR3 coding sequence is TGTGCCAGCAGCCACCCTAGCGGGGGAGATACGCAGTATTTT.

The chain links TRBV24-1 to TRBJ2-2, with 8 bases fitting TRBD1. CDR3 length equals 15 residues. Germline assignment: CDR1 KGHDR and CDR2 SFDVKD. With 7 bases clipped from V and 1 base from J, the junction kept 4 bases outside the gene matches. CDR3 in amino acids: CATSLGQVNTGELFF. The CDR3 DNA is TGTGCCACCAGCTTGGGACAGGTGAACACCGGGGAGCTGTTTTTT.

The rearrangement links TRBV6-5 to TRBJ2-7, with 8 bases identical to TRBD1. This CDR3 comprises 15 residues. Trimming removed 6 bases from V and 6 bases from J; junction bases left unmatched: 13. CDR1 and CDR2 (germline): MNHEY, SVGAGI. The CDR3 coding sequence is TGTGCCAGCAGCCTCTCACCCTGGACAGGGTTCGAGCAGTACTTC. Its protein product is CASSLSPWTGFEQYF.

CDR3 nucleotides: TGTGCCAGCGGGTTCCAGGGGTACAATTCACCCCTCCACTTT. Translation gives CASGFQGYNSPLHF. This chain uses TRBV3-1 (or the pseudogene TRBV3-2) with TRBJ1-6; the D gene is possibly TRBD1 (6 bases). The CDR3 loop spans 14 amino acids. The germline gives CDR1 LGHDT, CDR2 YNNKEL (reference sequence). Deletions cut 8 bases from V and 7 bases from J, with 15 bases between.

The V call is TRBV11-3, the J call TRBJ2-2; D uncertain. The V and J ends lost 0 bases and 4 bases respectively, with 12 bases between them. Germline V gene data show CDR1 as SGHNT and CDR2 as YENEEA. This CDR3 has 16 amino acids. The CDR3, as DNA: TGTGCCAGCAGCTTAGAGGGCCAGGTTGGCACCGGGGAGCTGTTTTTT. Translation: CASSLEGQVGTGELFF.

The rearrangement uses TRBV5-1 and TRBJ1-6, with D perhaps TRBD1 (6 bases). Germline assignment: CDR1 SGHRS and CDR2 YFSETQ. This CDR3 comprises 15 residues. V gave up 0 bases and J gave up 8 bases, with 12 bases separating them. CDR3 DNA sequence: TGCGCCAGCAGCTTGGTGTATGAGGGGGATTCACCCCTCCACTTT. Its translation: CASSLVYEGDSPLHF.

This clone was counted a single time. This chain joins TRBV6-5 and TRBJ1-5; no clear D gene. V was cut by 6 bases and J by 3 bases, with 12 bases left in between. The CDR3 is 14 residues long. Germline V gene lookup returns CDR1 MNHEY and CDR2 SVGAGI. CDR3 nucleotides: TGTGCCAGCAGGAGGTCCGGCGACAATCAGCCCCAGCATTTT. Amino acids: CASRRSGDNQPQHF.